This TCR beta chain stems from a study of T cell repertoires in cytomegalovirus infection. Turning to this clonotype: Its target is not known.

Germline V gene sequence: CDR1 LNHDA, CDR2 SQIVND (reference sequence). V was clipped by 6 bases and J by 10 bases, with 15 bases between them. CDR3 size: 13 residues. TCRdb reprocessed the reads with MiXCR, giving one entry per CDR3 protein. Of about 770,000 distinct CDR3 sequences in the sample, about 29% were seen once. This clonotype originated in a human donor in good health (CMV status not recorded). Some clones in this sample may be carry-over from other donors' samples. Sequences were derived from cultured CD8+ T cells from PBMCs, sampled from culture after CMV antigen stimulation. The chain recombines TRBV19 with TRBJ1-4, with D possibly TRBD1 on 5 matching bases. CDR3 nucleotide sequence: TGTGCCAGTAGAGAAGGGGCCGCCATAAAACTGTTTTTT. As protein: CASREGAAIKLFF.